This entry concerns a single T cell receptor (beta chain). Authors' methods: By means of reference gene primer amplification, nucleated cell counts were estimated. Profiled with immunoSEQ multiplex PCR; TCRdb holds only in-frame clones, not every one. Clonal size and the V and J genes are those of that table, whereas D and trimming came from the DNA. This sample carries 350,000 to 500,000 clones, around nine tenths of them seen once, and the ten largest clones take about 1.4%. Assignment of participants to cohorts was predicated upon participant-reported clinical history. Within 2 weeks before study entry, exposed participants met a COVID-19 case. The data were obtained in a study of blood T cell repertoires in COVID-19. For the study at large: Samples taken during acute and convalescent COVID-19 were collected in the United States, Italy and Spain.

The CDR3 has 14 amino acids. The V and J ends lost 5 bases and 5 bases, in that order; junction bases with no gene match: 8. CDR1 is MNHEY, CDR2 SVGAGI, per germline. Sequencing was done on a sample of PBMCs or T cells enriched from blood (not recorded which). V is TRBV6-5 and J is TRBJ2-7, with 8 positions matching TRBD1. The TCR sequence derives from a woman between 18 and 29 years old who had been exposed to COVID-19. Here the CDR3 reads CASSLRQGSHEQYF. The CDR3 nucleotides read TGTGCCAGCAGTCTCCGACAGGGGAGCCACGAGCAGTACTTC.